These 25 T cell receptor beta chains came from one sample sequenced in a study of blood T cell repertoires in COVID-19. Data came from immunoSEQ multiplex PCR; TCRdb stores just in-frame clones and leaves some out. The sample shows 100,000 to 120,000 clones, 65% to 90% of them seen only once. The sequenced sample was peripheral blood. The receptors derive from a man aged 80 or over with acute or convalescent COVID-19.

This clone was observed a few times. This chain joins TRBV6-5 and TRBJ2-2; 9 bases fit TRBD1. Germline-derived CDR1 and CDR2 are MNHEY and SVGAGI. V trimming: 5 bases; J trimming: 6 bases; junction bases outside the gene matches: 7. This CDR3 is built from 15 residues. As DNA, the CDR3 is TGTGCCAGCAGTCTCCAGGACAGGGGTCCCGGGGAGCTGTTTTTT. It codes for CASSLQDRGPGELFF.

The chain links TRBV27 to TRBJ2-4; a possible D gene is TRBD2 (6 bases). The germline V gene encodes CDR1 MNHEY and CDR2 SMNVEV (reference sequence). Trimming removed 3 bases at V and 3 bases at J, with 12 bases between. The CDR3 sequence is 15 residues long. Written as DNA, the CDR3 is TGTGCCAGCAGTTTTGGGGGGTTCGGCAAAAACATTCAGTACTTC. Its protein is CASSFGGFGKNIQYF.

The CDR3 region is CASSLAGTGQFYEQYF. The CDR3 DNA reads as TGTGCCAGCAGCTTAGCAGGGACAGGCCAATTCTACGAGCAGTACTTC. The chain links TRBV7-2 to TRBJ2-7; 8 positions match TRBD1. CDR1 SGHTA and CDR2 FQGNSA come from the germline V gene. The trim removed 0 bases at V and 3 bases at J, leaving 7 bases unmatched. CDR3 length: 16 residues.

The chain's CDR3 is CASSRTRQGTDTQYF. CDR3 in DNA: TGTGCCAGCAGCCGAACCCGACAGGGGACAGATACGCAGTATTTT. The chain recombines TRBV14 with TRBJ2-3; 8 bases line up with TRBD1. Germline V gene lookup returns CDR1 SGHDN and CDR2 FVKESK. This CDR3 is 15 amino acids long. V dropped 4 bases and J dropped 3; count of bases not matched to a gene: 6.

The V and J genes are TRBV7-2 and TRBJ2-1; perhaps TRBD2 as D (6 bases). Looked up from germline, CDR1 is SGHTA and CDR2 is FQGNSA. Trimming left V 1 base short and J 3 bases short, with 7 bases between. The CDR3 extends over 14 amino acids. The CDR3 sequence is CASSLGTNYNEQFF. CDR3 bases: TGTGCCAGCAGCTTAGGGACTAACTACAATGAGCAGTTCTTC.

This clone was detected a few times. The chain carries TRBV3-1 (or the pseudogene TRBV3-2) and TRBJ1-5; the D is unclear. The CDR3 length is 14 residues. V lost 6 bases and J 3 bases, leaving 12 bases between the germline ends. Germline V gives CDR1 LGHDT, CDR2 YNNKEL (reference sequence). In DNA, the CDR3 is TGTGCCAGCAGTCCACGGGGTCACAATCAGCCCCAGCATTTT. It is translated as CASSPRGHNQPQHF.

Here the CDR3 reads CASSTRGGAWGNEQYF. CDR3 nucleotides: TGTGCCAGTAGTACACGTGGAGGGGCCTGGGGGAACGAGCAGTACTTC. The rearrangement uses TRBV19 and TRBJ2-7, with a weak D call TRBD2 (6 bases). V lost 4 bases and J 5 bases, leaving 21 bases between the germline ends. The length of the CDR3 is 16 residues. Germline V gene lookup returns CDR1 LNHDA and CDR2 SQIVND (reference sequence).

The J gene is TRBJ1-6, the V gene TRBV7-2; 10 positions agree with TRBD1. Trimming cost V 5 bases and J 6 bases; bases outside gene matches: 1. Germline V gene sequence: CDR1 SGHTA, CDR2 FQGNSA. This CDR3 is built from 14 residues. CDR3 DNA: TGTGCCAGCAGCAGGGACAGGGGTAATTCACCCCTCCACTTT. Its protein product is CASSRDRGNSPLHF.

The rearrangement joins TRBV6-5 to TRBJ2-4; 7 nucleotides align to TRBD1. The CDR3 extends over 14 amino acids. V lost 5 bases, J lost 9 bases, and 10 bases stayed unmatched. The germline V gene encodes CDR1 MNHEY and CDR2 SVGAGI. The CDR3 nucleotides are TGTGCCAGCAGTCCGCCCGGGACAGCGTCCATTCAGTACTTC. Translating gives CASSPPGTASIQYF.

The chain joins TRBV10-2 to TRBJ2-7; 14 bases match TRBD2. The ends lost 7 bases at V and 3 bases at J; junction bases unmatched: 2. This CDR3 is 14 amino acids long. Germline loops: CDR1 WSHSY, CDR2 SAAADI. CDR3 residues: CASIGLAGGYEQYF. The CDR3 coding sequence is TGCGCCAGCATCGGACTAGCGGGAGGCTACGAGCAGTACTTC.

In its sample, this clone was seen once. This sequence joins TRBV20-1 and TRBJ2-5; the D gene is possibly TRBD1 (6 bases). There are 11 residues in the CDR3. V gave up 5 bases and J gave up 5 bases, with 9 bases separating them. Germline CDR1 and CDR2: DFQATT and SNEGSKA (reference sequence). CDR3 nucleotides: TGCAGTGCTTCCGACAGGGAGACCCAGTACTTC. Amino acids: CSASDRETQYF.

This clone was seen just once. The chain has TRBV11-1 and TRBJ2-2; 8 nucleotides agree with TRBD1. With 3 bases clipped from V and 5 bases from J, the junction kept 5 bases outside the gene matches. Germline loops: CDR1 SGHAT, CDR2 FQDESV (reference sequence). The CDR3 totals 15 residues. The DNA of the CDR3 is TGTGCCAGCAGCTTCATCAGGGGGCCTACCGGGGAGCTGTTTTTT. This translates into CASSFIRGPTGELFF.

This chain links TRBV14 with TRBJ2-3; TRBD2 matches at 9 bases. Germline V CDR1 and CDR2: SGHDN, FVKESK. This CDR3 spans 15 amino acids. The J segment lost 7 bases and the V segment lost 4 bases, leaving 9 bases of the junction unmatched. CDR3 DNA sequence: TGTGCCAGCAGCCCCCAGCTAGCGGGACTAAATACGCAGTATTTT. Its protein product is CASSPQLAGLNTQYF. Supplemented by reference TRBV14 and TRBJ2-3, the full variable domain reads EAGVTQFPSHSVIEKGQTVTLRCDPISGHDNLYWYRRVMGKEIKFLLHFVKESKQDESGMPNNRFLAERTGGTYSTLKVQPAELEDSGVYFCASSPQLAGLNTQYFGPGTRLTVL.

This clone was detected only a few times. This chain joins TRBV19 and TRBJ1-6; no clear D gene. This CDR3 comprises 13 residues. Germline CDR1 is LNHDA and CDR2 is SQIVND (reference sequence). V was cut by 4 bases and J by 8 bases, with 9 bases left in between. The CDR3 region is CASSTVVDSPLHF. The CDR3 region has the DNA TGTGCCAGTAGTACAGTTGTGGATTCACCCCTCCACTTT.

This chain uses TRBV29-1 with TRBJ1-1; D is undetermined. This CDR3 is 12 amino acids long. CDR1 and CDR2 from the germline V gene are SQVTM and ANQGSEA. Trimming shortened V by 6 bases and J by 1 base, and 9 bases separated the two germline ends. The CDR3 spells CSVDEGNTEAFF. DNA for the CDR3: TGCAGCGTGGACGAGGGGAACACTGAAGCTTTCTTT.

The V and J genes are TRBV18 and TRBJ2-7, with D perhaps TRBD1 (5 bases). The CDR3 extends over 14 amino acids. V was shortened by 4 bases and J by 4 bases, with 14 bases between the two germline ends. The germline gives CDR1 KGHSH, CDR2 LQKENI. CDR3 in DNA: TGTGCCAGCTCACAATCGGCAGGGTTATACGAGCAGTACTTC. Protein: CASSQSAGLYEQYF.

The chain has TRBV7-2 and TRBJ2-4; TRBD2 matches 7 bases. CDR3 length: 17 amino acids. Germline V gives CDR1 SGHTA, CDR2 FQGNSA. V gave up 5 bases and J gave up 7 bases; unmatched junction bases: 17. The CDR3 DNA reads TGTGCCAGCAGCCCTTATTCTAGCGGAAGCTTCTCCAACATTCAGTACTTC. Its protein is CASSPYSSGSFSNIQYF. The whole variable domain, remainder taken from reference TRBV7-2 and TRBJ2-4, is GAGVSQSPSNKVTEKGKDVELRCDPISGHTALYWYRQSLGQGLEFLIYFQGNSAPDKSGLPSDRFSAERTGGSVSTLTIQRTQQEDSAVYLCASSPYSSGSFSNIQYFGAGTRLSVL.

The rearrangement links TRBV28 to TRBJ1-3, with a weak D call TRBD1 (5 bases). Germline CDR1 and CDR2: MDHEN and SYDVKM. This CDR3 contains 16 residues. V gave up 4 bases and J gave up 3 bases, with 16 bases separating them. The CDR3 loop reads CASSYSSGVIGNTIYF. CDR3 DNA sequence: TGTGCCAGCAGTTACTCCTCGGGGGTGATTGGAAACACCATATATTTT.

This rearrangement joins TRBV5-1 to TRBJ2-1, with 13 bases fitting TRBD2. The V gene's germline CDR1 is SGHRS and CDR2 YFSETQ. The CDR3 extends over 16 amino acids. V was clipped by 1 base and J by 6 bases; unmatched bases: 4. The CDR3 spells CASSLLTSGRFNEQFF. The DNA for the CDR3 is TGCGCCAGCAGCTTGTTGACTAGCGGGAGGTTCAATGAGCAGTTCTTC.

This chain joins TRBV15 and TRBJ1-5; tentative D call: TRBD1 (5 bases). V was trimmed by 3 bases and J by 4 bases, leaving 7 bases between them. Germline CDR1 is LNHNV and CDR2 is YYDKDF (reference sequence). This CDR3 contains 13 residues. CDR3 sequence reads: CATSRGPNQPQHF. CDR3 DNA sequence: TGTGCCACCAGCAGGGGGCCGAATCAGCCCCAGCATTTT.

The chain couples TRBV5-4 to TRBJ1-6; D is possibly TRBD1 (5 bases). Trimming took off 4 bases at V and 7 bases at J, with 18 bases between the two ends. The CDR3 covers 16 residues. Germline V gene lookup returns CDR1 SGHNT and CDR2 YYREEE (reference sequence). CDR3 sequence: CASSPSLGGRNSPLHF. The CDR3 DNA reads as TGTGCCAGCAGCCCCTCTTTGGGGGGGAGGAATTCACCCCTCCACTTT.

This chain links TRBV6-4 with TRBJ2-2, with a possible D match to TRBD1 (6 bases). CDR3 length equals 15 residues. Germline loops: CDR1 MRHNA, CDR2 SNTAGT. The V and J ends lost 6 bases and 0 bases respectively, with 11 bases between them. The CDR3 here is CASRPTGTNTGELFF. The CDR3 DNA sequence: TGTGCCAGCAGACCGACAGGAACGAACACCGGGGAGCTGTTTTTT.

The genes are TRBV29-1 and TRBJ1-1; D is perhaps TRBD1 (5 bases). Trimming cost V 7 bases and J 5 bases, with 11 bases left between them. The CDR3 extends over 11 amino acids. Germline V gene data show CDR1 as SQVTM and CDR2 as ANQGSEA. CDR3 protein: CSAGGGTEAFF. The CDR3 DNA reads TGCAGCGCCGGGGGGGGAACTGAAGCTTTCTTT.

This chain connects TRBV18 to TRBJ1-1; 7 bases map to TRBD1. V lost 1 base and J lost 0; bases outside the gene matches: 8. The CDR3 sequence is 17 residues long. From germline, CDR1 is KGHSH and CDR2 LQKENI. CDR3 protein: CASSPLKLDRLNTEAFF. The CDR3 region has the DNA TGTGCCAGCTCACCACTGAAGCTGGACAGGCTGAACACTGAAGCTTTCTTT. Full variable domain (missing parts from reference TRBV18 and TRBJ1-1): NAGVMQNPRHLVRRRGQEARLRCSPMKGHSHVYWYRQLPEEGLKFMVYLQKENIIDESGMPKERFSAEFPKEGPSILRIQQVVRGDSAAYFCASSPLKLDRLNTEAFFGQGTRLTVV.

The chain employs TRBV6-6 and TRBJ2-3, with D perhaps matching TRBD1 (5 bases). Germline V gene data show CDR1 as MNHNY and CDR2 as SVGAGI (reference sequence). Trimming took 5 bases from V and 4 from J, leaving 13 bases between them. The CDR3 runs to 14 residues. The CDR3 protein is CASSAGFSADTQYF. CDR3 nucleotides: TGTGCCAGCAGTGCAGGGTTTTCAGCAGATACGCAGTATTTT.